This TCR beta chain was recorded in a study of T cells after yellow fever vaccination. TCRdb re-called the 5' RACE reads with MiXCR, one entry per CDR3 protein. The data contain 250,000 to 300,000 distinct CDR3 sequences, roughly 5.2% of them singletons. A few counts support this clonotype. Its antigen remains unidentified. This CDR3 has 15 residues. V lost 5 bases, J lost 0 bases, and 13 bases lay in between. Germline V gene data show CDR1 as MNHNY and CDR2 as SVGAGI (reference sequence). Study results and caveats: Bulk-population clonotypes that are abundant could appear as contaminants in FACS-sorted repertoires. The study re-detected most primary-vaccination clones after the booster (around 96% CD4, around 89% CD8).

This receptor was taken from a man between 18 and 35 years old who received the YFV17D yellow fever vaccine. Specimen: CD4+ T cells sorted from PBMCs, collected on the day of the yellow fever booster vaccination. This chain connects TRBV6-6 to TRBJ1-2; no definite D call. The CDR3 region is CASSLGSGTNYGYTF. The CDR3 DNA follows: TGTGCCAGCAGTCTCGGCTCGGGCACTAACTATGGCTACACCTTC.